There are many counts of the clone carrying this TCR beta chain. Its cognate antigen is unknown. The data derive from a study of CD8 T cells in ankylosing spondylitis. Study-wide results and limits: Blood from ankylosing spondylitis patients appeared to carry a characteristic roughly 8-variant TCR beta motif.

TCRdb processed the 5' RACE reads anew with MiXCR; each CDR3 protein has one entry. Of tens of thousands of distinct CDR3 sequences in the sample, approximately 9.6% were seen once. CDR1 is SGHKS, CDR2 YYEKEE, per germline (reference sequence). The CDR3 has 16 amino acids. V was pared by 0 bases and J by 8 bases, with 8 bases of the junction left unmatched. The receptor comes from a male donor with ankylosing spondylitis. The V call is TRBV5-5, the J call TRBJ2-1, with 10 bases fitting TRBD2. The sequenced sample consisted of blood, either unsorted or a sorted T cell fraction (not recorded which). The CDR3 DNA follows: TGTGCCAGCAGCTTGGAGTCTAGCGGGAGTGGGGATGAGCAGTTCTTC. Encoded protein: CASSLESSGSGDEQFF. Combining the CDR3 with reference TRBV5-5 and TRBJ2-1 gives the whole variable domain DAGVTQSPTHLIKTRGQQVTLRCSPISGHKSVSWYQQVLGQGPQFIFQYYEKEERGRGNFPDRFSARQFPNYSSELNVNALLLGDSALYLCASSLESSGSGDEQFFGPGTRLTVL.